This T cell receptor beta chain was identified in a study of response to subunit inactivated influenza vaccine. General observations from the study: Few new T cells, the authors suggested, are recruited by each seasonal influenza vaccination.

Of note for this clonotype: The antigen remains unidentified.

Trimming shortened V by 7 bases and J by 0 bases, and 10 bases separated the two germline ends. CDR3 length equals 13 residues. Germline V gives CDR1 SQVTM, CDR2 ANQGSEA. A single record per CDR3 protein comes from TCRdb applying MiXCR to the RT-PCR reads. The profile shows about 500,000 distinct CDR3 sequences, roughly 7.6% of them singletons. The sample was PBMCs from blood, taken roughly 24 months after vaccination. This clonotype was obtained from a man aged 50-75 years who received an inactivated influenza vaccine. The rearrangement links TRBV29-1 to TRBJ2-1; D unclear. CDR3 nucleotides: TGCAGCGGGGCGAGTCGCTCCTACAATGAGCAGTTCTTC. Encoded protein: CSGASRSYNEQFF.